The rows below give T cell receptor beta chains drawn from one sample of a study of spatial heterogeneity in lung cancer. One entry per CDR3 protein, called by TCRdb with MiXCR from the 5' RACE reads. Found here are about 27,000 distinct CDR3 sequences, more than 5.5% of them singletons; the top ten hold approximately 25%. The source was lung tumor tissue, collected at surgery. These receptors were taken from a male donor with early-stage non-small cell lung cancer. Each CDR3 is given with its conserved first and last residue. Each record gives: clone size, CDR3 length, J gene, V gene, D gene, CDR3 DNA, CDR3 protein. A D gene is named only where the DNA matches it firmly. Size is stated for part of the rows, as once, few or many counts, or as a class when the clone is expanded.

clone size: medium-sized
CDR3 length: 16
J gene: TRBJ2-2
V gene: TRBV7-9
D gene: NA
CDR3 DNA: TGTGCCAGCAGCTTAGGATTTACAGGGACACCCGGGGAGCTGTTTTTT
CDR3 protein: CASSLGFTGTPGELFF

clone size: many
CDR3 length: 17
J gene: TRBJ1-5
V gene: TRBV10-3
D gene: TRBD1
CDR3 DNA: TGTGCCATCAGTCGGACAGGGGGCGCGGGGAGCAATCAGCCCCAGCATTTT
CDR3 protein: CAISRTGGAGSNQPQHF

clone size: NA
CDR3 length: 12
J gene: TRBJ1-2
V gene: TRBV7-9
D gene: NA
CDR3 DNA: TGTGCCAGCAGCTTAATTTACTATGGCTACACCTTC
CDR3 protein: CASSLIYYGYTF

clone size: many
CDR3 length: 14
J gene: TRBJ1-5
V gene: TRBV7-6
D gene: TRBD1
CDR3 DNA: TGTGCCAGCAGCTCCGGGACAGGACAACAGCCCCAGCATTTT
CDR3 protein: CASSSGTGQQPQHF

clone size: few
CDR3 length: 14
J gene: TRBJ1-2
V gene: TRBV4-2
D gene: NA
CDR3 DNA: TGTGCCAGCAGCCTCACCGACAGTAACTATGGCTACACCTTC
CDR3 protein: CASSLTDSNYGYTF

clone size: many
CDR3 length: 15
J gene: TRBJ1-5
V gene: TRBV4-3
D gene: TRBD1
CDR3 DNA: TGCGCCAGCAGCCAAGATCGGACAGGGGCTAAGCCCCAGCATTTT
CDR3 protein: CASSQDRTGAKPQHF

clone size: many
CDR3 length: 15
J gene: TRBJ1-1
V gene: TRBV3-1
D gene: NA
CDR3 DNA: TGTGCCAGCAGCCAAGATATTATAGGAGAAACTGAAGCTTTCTTT
CDR3 protein: CASSQDIIGETEAFF

clone size: medium-sized
CDR3 length: 13
J gene: TRBJ2-7
V gene: TRBV20-1
D gene: NA
CDR3 DNA: TGCAGTGCTAGTGGGGACGCGGCCTACGAGCAGTACTTC
CDR3 protein: CSASGDAAYEQYF

clone size: few
CDR3 length: 13
J gene: TRBJ2-1
V gene: TRBV5-1
D gene: NA
CDR3 DNA: TGCGCCAGCAGCTTGGACTACTACAATGAGCAGTTCTTC
CDR3 protein: CASSLDYYNEQFF

clone size: many
CDR3 length: 15
J gene: TRBJ1-5
V gene: TRBV12-3/TRBV12-4
D gene: NA
CDR3 DNA: TGTGCCAGCAGTTCTTGGGACACCATTGGTCGGCCCCAGCATTTT
CDR3 protein: CASSSWDTIGRPQHF

clone size: NA
CDR3 length: 15
J gene: TRBJ2-5
V gene: TRBV7-6
D gene: NA
CDR3 DNA: TGTGCCGGCAGCCTCACTACAAGGGGTCAAGAGACCCAGTACTTC
CDR3 protein: CAGSLTTRGQETQYF

clone size: many
CDR3 length: 14
J gene: TRBJ1-2
V gene: TRBV4-3
D gene: NA
CDR3 DNA: TGCGCCAGCAGCCAAGTTGGCACCGGAGATGGCTACACCTTC
CDR3 protein: CASSQVGTGDGYTF

clone size: few
CDR3 length: 13
J gene: TRBJ1-1
V gene: TRBV5-1
D gene: NA
CDR3 DNA: TGCGCCAGCAGCGCGCAGATGAACACTGAAGCTTTCTTT
CDR3 protein: CASSAQMNTEAFF

clone size: many
CDR3 length: 16
J gene: TRBJ2-3
V gene: TRBV29-1
D gene: TRBD2
CDR3 DNA: TGCAGCGTGGGTCTGACTAGCGCTCCTAGCACAGATACGCAGTATTTT
CDR3 protein: CSVGLTSAPSTDTQYF

clone size: NA
CDR3 length: 16
J gene: TRBJ1-1
V gene: TRBV19
D gene: TRBD1
CDR3 DNA: TGTGCCAGTAGTTTCAGGACAGGGGGCTTTTTCACTGAAGCTTTCTTT
CDR3 protein: CASSFRTGGFFTEAFF

clone size: few
CDR3 length: 14
J gene: TRBJ1-6
V gene: TRBV29-1
D gene: NA
CDR3 DNA: TGCAGCGTTGAGGGGGCCTTGGATAATTCACCCCTCCACTTT
CDR3 protein: CSVEGALDNSPLHF

clone size: NA
CDR3 length: 15
J gene: TRBJ2-3
V gene: TRBV25-1
D gene: TRBD2
CDR3 DNA: TGTGCCAGCGCTGGGGGCGGGGGGGCCATAAATACGCAGTATTTT
CDR3 protein: CASAGGGGAINTQYF

clone size: NA
CDR3 length: 21
J gene: TRBJ2-1
V gene: TRBV7-9
D gene: TRBD1
CDR3 DNA: TGTGCCAGCAGCCCGGGGAGAGGGGGCGGAATTTTAAGCTCCTTCCTAAATGAGCAGTTCTTC
CDR3 protein: CASSPGRGGGILSSFLNEQFF

clone size: many
CDR3 length: 13
J gene: TRBJ2-1
V gene: TRBV20-1
D gene: NA
CDR3 DNA: TGCAGTGCAAGAAGTGGACTAAACAATGAGCAGTTCTTC
CDR3 protein: CSARSGLNNEQFF

clone size: medium-sized
CDR3 length: 13
J gene: TRBJ2-1
V gene: TRBV20-1
D gene: TRBD1
CDR3 DNA: TGCAGTGCTAGCCGACAGGGCCTCAATGAGCAGTTCTTC
CDR3 protein: CSASRQGLNEQFF

clone size: NA
CDR3 length: 16
J gene: TRBJ1-5
V gene: TRBV4-3
D gene: NA
CDR3 DNA: TGCGCCAGCAGCCAAGATGTAGGGTATAGCAATCAGCCCCAGCATTTT
CDR3 protein: CASSQDVGYSNQPQHF

clone size: NA
CDR3 length: 12
J gene: TRBJ2-7
V gene: TRBV30
D gene: NA
CDR3 DNA: TGTGCCTGGAGTGTTCAGGGGTACGAGCAGTACTTC
CDR3 protein: CAWSVQGYEQYF